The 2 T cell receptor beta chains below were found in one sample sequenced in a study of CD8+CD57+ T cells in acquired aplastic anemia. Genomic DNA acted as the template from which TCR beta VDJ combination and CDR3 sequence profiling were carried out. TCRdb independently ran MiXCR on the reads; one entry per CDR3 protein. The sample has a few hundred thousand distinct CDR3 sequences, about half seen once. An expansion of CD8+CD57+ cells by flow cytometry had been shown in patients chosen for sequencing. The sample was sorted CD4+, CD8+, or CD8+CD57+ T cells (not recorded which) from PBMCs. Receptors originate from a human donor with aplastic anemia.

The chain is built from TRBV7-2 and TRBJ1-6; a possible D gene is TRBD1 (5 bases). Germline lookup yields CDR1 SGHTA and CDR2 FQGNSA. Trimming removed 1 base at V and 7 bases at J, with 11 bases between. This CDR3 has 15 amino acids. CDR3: CASSLDGRVNSPLHF. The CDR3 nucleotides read TGTGCCAGCAGCTTAGATGGCAGGGTAAATTCACCCCTCCACTTT.

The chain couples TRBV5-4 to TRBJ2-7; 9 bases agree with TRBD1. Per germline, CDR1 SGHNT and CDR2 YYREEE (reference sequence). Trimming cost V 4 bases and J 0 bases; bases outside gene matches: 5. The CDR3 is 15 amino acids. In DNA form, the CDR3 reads TGTGCCAGCAGCCCGACAGGGGGGAGCTCCTACGAGCAGTACTTC. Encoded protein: CASSPTGGSSYEQYF.